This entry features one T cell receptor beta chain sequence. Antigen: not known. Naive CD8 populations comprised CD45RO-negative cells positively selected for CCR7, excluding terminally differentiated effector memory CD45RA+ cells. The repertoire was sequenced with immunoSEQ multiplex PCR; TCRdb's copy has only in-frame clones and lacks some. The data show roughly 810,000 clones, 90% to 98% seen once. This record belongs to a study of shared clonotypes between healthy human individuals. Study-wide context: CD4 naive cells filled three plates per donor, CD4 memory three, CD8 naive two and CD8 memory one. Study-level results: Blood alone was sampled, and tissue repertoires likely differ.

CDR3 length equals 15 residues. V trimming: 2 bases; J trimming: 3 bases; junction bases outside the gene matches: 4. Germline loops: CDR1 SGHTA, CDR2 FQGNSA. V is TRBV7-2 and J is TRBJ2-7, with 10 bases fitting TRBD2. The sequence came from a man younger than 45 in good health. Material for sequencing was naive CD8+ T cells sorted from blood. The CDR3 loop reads CASSLWPSGSYEQYF. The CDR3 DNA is TGTGCCAGCAGCTTATGGCCTAGCGGGAGCTACGAGCAGTACTTC.